This record looks at one T cell receptor beta chain sequence and its context. Its antigen remains unidentified. Produced via immunoSEQ multiplex PCR; TCRdb's table is partial and in-frame only. Seen here are about 240,000 clones, 80% to 85% observed once, and the top ten hold around 0.68%. The data originate from a study of Tregs in tolerant kidney transplant recipients. General study findings and limits: Biological reproducibility was not directly addressed, but technical replication error appeared minimal.

The CDR3 is 15 residues long. Sequenced material: CD4+ T cells from blood. The chain employs TRBV21-1 and TRBJ2-4; the table's D call of TRBD2 was not tested on the DNA. TRBV21-1 is noted as a pseudogene. The source of this sequence is a human donor in good health. The CDR3 bases are TGTGCCAGCTCTATCATATCTGGTGGCAAAAACATTCAGTACTTC. This codes for CASSIISGGKNIQYF.